The source of this T cell receptor (beta chain) is a study of shared clonotypes between healthy human individuals. The V gene lost 2 bases and the J gene lost 4 bases, with 12 bases spanning the gap. This CDR3 contains 15 residues. CDR1 is MDHEN and CDR2 is SYDVKM in the germline V gene. Some clones are missing from TCRdb's copy, which holds only in-frame ones; the method was immunoSEQ multiplex PCR. The sample holds a few hundred thousand clones, about nine tenths seen once. The specimen sequenced was memory CD8+ T cells sorted from blood. This sample's subset: CD45RO+ cells pooled with CCR7-negative TemRA cells. The chain combines TRBV28 with TRBJ2-1, with D uncertain. This clonotype was obtained from a young man in good health. The CDR3, as DNA: TGTGCCAGCAGTTTAGAACAGTTAATGTACAATGAGCAGTTCTTC. Translation gives CASSLEQLMYNEQFF.